This TCR beta chain was retrieved from a study of cytomegalovirus exposure and HLA in healthy donors. General study findings and limits: There were a few CMV-associated chains whose specificity for CMV antigens was confirmed in vitro. Researchers counted 180 or so TCR beta chains as cytomegalovirus-associated. Reports described diagnosis of cytomegalovirus status by the classifier as highly specific and sensitive.

To note about this clone: What it binds is unknown.

Deletions cut 3 bases from V and 0 bases from J, with 15 bases between. Germline loops: CDR1 GTSNPN, CDR2 SVGIG (reference sequence). The CDR3 covers 16 residues. Primers for the PCR totalled 60 Vbeta and 13 Jbeta. Repertoires were generated with immunoSEQ multiplex PCR, while TCRdb's copy carries only in-frame clones and drops some. The sample records approximately 110,000 clones, 79% being singletons. This clonotype was sampled from a woman in her forties in good health and CMV-seronegative. The rearrangement uses TRBV30 and TRBJ1-3; D remains ambiguous. What was sequenced was PBMCs. The CDR3, as DNA: TGTGCCTGGAGCCCCGACGCCGGAGGCTCTGGAAACACCATATATTTT. Amino acids: CAWSPDAGGSGNTIYF.